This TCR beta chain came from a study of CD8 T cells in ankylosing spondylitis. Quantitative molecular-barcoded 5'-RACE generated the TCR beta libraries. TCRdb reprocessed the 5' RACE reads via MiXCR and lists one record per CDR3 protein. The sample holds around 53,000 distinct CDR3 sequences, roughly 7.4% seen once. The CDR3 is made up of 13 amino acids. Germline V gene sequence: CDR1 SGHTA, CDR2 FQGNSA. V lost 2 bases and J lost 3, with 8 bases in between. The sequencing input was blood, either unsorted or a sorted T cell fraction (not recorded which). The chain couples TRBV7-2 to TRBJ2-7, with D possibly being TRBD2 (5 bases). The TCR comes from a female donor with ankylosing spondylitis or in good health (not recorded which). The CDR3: CASSLRRDYEQYF. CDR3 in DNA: TGTGCCAGCAGCTTACGACGGGACTACGAGCAGTACTTC.